A selection of T cell receptor beta chains follows, all from one sample in a study of blood T cell repertoires in COVID-19. Only in-frame clones appear in the TCRdb table, and some are missing; sequencing was by immunoSEQ multiplex PCR. Among 190,000 or so clones listed, approximately 86% were seen once. Sequencing input: peripheral blood. The source is a man in his forties or fifties with active or convalescent COVID-19. Both conserved end residues are part of each CDR3. The D gene is left open where the match is weak. Size tells how often a clone was seen (once, few, many) or the class of an expanded clone, and some rows leave it out.

J,size,V,D,CDR3,DNA
TRBJ1-2,.,TRBV19,.,CASSRETFHGYTF,TGTGCCAGTAGTAGGGAGACCTTTCATGGCTACACCTTC
TRBJ1-4,.,TRBV2,.,CASHRDKGNEKLFF,TGTGCCAGTCACCGGGACAAAGGAAATGAAAAACTGTTTTTT
TRBJ1-2,.,TRBV5-1,TRBD1,CASSLAGTGYGYTF,TGCGCCAGCAGCTTGGCAGGGACAGGTTATGGCTACACCTTC
TRBJ1-4,.,TRBV2,.,CASSEEGKLFF,TGTGCCAGCAGTGAAGAGGGGAAACTGTTTTTT
TRBJ2-1,.,TRBV7-6,.,CASSVGTGNEQFF,TGTGCCAGCAGCGTAGGAACAGGGAATGAGCAGTTCTTC
TRBJ2-5,.,TRBV11-2,.,CASSSRGAGEETQYF,TGTGCCAGCAGCTCCCGGGGGGCGGGGGAAGAGACCCAGTACTTC
TRBJ2-7,.,TRBV3-1/TRBV3-2,TRBD1,CASSQGYGTGIF,TGTGCCAGCAGCCAAGGATACGGGACAGGGATCTTC
TRBJ1-3,.,TRBV6-6,.,CASSNGGSGNTIYF,TGTGCCAGCAGTAACGGGGGCTCTGGAAACACCATATATTTT
TRBJ2-7,.,TRBV5-4,TRBD2,CASSFETSGDEQYF,TGTGCCAGCAGCTTCGAGACTAGCGGGGACGAGCAGTACTTC
TRBJ2-5,.,TRBV27,TRBD1,CASSLSDREGQETQYF,TGTGCCAGCAGTTTATCGGACAGGGAAGGACAAGAGACCCAGTACTTC
TRBJ1-1,.,TRBV2,TRBD1,CASGQGKSTEAFF,TGTGCCAGCGGACAGGGGAAGAGCACTGAAGCTTTCTTT
TRBJ1-1,once,TRBV28,.,CASSFGREGGTEAFF,TGTGCCAGCAGTTTTGGAAGAGAGGGTGGTACTGAAGCTTTCTTT
TRBJ2-1,.,TRBV7-8,.,CASSNYPNEQFF,TGTGCCAGCAGCAACTACCCCAATGAGCAGTTCTTC
TRBJ2-1,.,TRBV3-1/TRBV3-2,TRBD2,CASSPSSGTSGGPYNEQFF,TGTGCCAGCAGCCCTTCCTCCGGGACTAGCGGGGGGCCCTACAATGAGCAGTTCTTC
TRBJ1-1,.,TRBV9,.,CASSVGEGVGNTEAFF,TGTGCCAGCAGCGTAGGAGAGGGGGTGGGGAACACTGAAGCTTTCTTT
TRBJ2-3,.,TRBV5-1,.,CASSPSLSSTDTQYF,TGCGCCAGCAGCCCCTCCTTATCTAGCACAGATACGCAGTATTTT
TRBJ2-1,.,TRBV6-4,.,CASTNVTGRGADWEQFF,TGTGCCAGCACGAATGTCACAGGACGGGGGGCGGATTGGGAGCAGTTCTTC
TRBJ2-7,.,TRBV5-1,TRBD1,CASSFNRDRGDEQYF,TGCGCCAGCAGCTTTAACCGGGACAGGGGCGACGAGCAGTACTTC
TRBJ2-5,.,TRBV12-5,.,CASGLGGGQETQYF,TGTGCTAGTGGCCTGGGGGGAGGCCAAGAGACCCAGTACTTC
TRBJ1-5,.,TRBV27,TRBD1,CASSWGQGPNQPQHF,TGTGCCAGCAGTTGGGGACAGGGGCCAAATCAGCCCCAGCATTTT
TRBJ2-1,.,TRBV5-6,TRBD2,CASSFTAGGENEQFF,TGTGCCAGCAGCTTCACAGCGGGGGGGGAAAATGAGCAGTTCTTC
TRBJ2-7,.,TRBV2,.,CASRDPTGSSSYEQYF,TGTGCCAGCAGAGACCCGACCGGGTCTAGCTCCTACGAGCAGTACTTC
TRBJ2-4,once,TRBV5-1,TRBD2,CASSLASSGGAKNIQYF,TGCGCCAGCAGCTTGGCAAGTAGCGGGGGAGCCAAAAACATTCAGTACTTC
TRBJ1-3,.,TRBV2,TRBD1,CASSEGRGRENTIYF,TGTGCCAGCAGTGAAGGCAGGGGGCGCGAAAACACCATATATTTT
TRBJ1-1,.,TRBV11-3,TRBD1,CASSLYRGTDTEAFF,TGTGCCAGCAGTCTTTACAGGGGGACGGACACTGAAGCTTTCTTT
TRBJ1-4,.,TRBV4-3,TRBD1,CASSQDYRTGGQGNEKLFF,TGCGCCAGCAGCCAAGATTACCGGACAGGGGGTCAGGGTAATGAAAAACTGTTTTTT
TRBJ2-2,.,TRBV5-1,.,CASSPIAETNTGELFF,TGCGCCAGCAGCCCTATAGCGGAAACGAACACCGGGGAGCTGTTTTTT
TRBJ2-1,.,TRBV4-1,.,CASSQVAGSGYNEQFF,TGCGCCAGCAGCCAAGTGGCCGGGTCGGGGTACAATGAGCAGTTCTTC
TRBJ2-7,.,TRBV6-6,TRBD1,CASSYLRDRGGEQYF,TGTGCCAGCAGTTACCTACGGGACAGGGGTGGCGAGCAGTACTTC
TRBJ2-1,once,TRBV15,.,CASTRGGFGNEQFF,TGTGCCTCGACTAGAGGGGGCTTTGGAAATGAGCAGTTCTTC
TRBJ1-6,.,TRBV11-2,TRBD1,CASSSRSSGTGNSPLHF,TGTGCCAGCAGCTCTAGGTCGTCCGGGACAGGGAATTCACCCCTCCACTTT
TRBJ2-1,.,TRBV4-1,TRBD1,CASMFYPQGDEQFF,TGCGCCAGCATGTTTTACCCCCAGGGGGATGAGCAGTTCTTC
TRBJ2-2,.,TRBV18,TRBD1,CASSPEAGGVAGELFF,TGTGCCAGCTCACCAGAGGCAGGGGGCGTCGCCGGGGAGCTGTTTTTT
TRBJ2-1,.,TRBV19,.,CASSISRVHEQFF,TGTGCCAGTAGTATTAGTCGAGTACATGAGCAGTTCTTC
TRBJ2-3,.,TRBV30,TRBD2,CAWSVSGATDTQYF,TGTGCCTGGAGTGTAAGCGGGGCCACAGATACGCAGTATTTT
TRBJ1-5,.,TRBV23-1,.,CASVRVSPGQGHQPQHF,TGCGCCAGCGTCCGCGTATCCCCGGGACAAGGCCATCAGCCCCAGCATTTT
TRBJ2-7,.,TRBV25-1,TRBD1,CASSVGQGIERSYEQYF,TGTGCCAGCAGTGTCGGACAGGGGATAGAAAGGTCCTACGAGCAGTACTTC
TRBJ2-7,.,TRBV30,.,CAWMEGNSYEQYF,TGTGCCTGGATGGAGGGGAATTCCTACGAGCAGTACTTC
TRBJ1-5,.,TRBV7-8,.,CASSLRGSQPQHF,TGTGCCAGCAGCTTAAGAGGCTCTCAGCCCCAGCATTTT
TRBJ2-5,.,TRBV4-2,TRBD2,CASSQGKAGGQETQYF,TGTGCCAGCAGCCAAGGAAAAGCGGGGGGACAAGAGACCCAGTACTTC
TRBJ1-4,.,TRBV7-9,TRBD1,CASSWGQGGGNEKLFF,TGTGCCAGCAGCTGGGGACAGGGAGGTGGTAATGAAAAACTGTTTTTT
TRBJ2-1,.,TRBV6-5,TRBD2,CASSRGTSGGGEQFF,TGTGCCAGCAGTAGAGGGACTAGCGGGGGGGGTGAGCAGTTCTTC
TRBJ1-3,once,TRBV6-2/TRBV6-3,.,CASSTPGHPSGNTIYF,TGTGCCAGCAGTACCCCGGGACACCCTTCTGGAAACACCATATATTTT
TRBJ2-2,.,TRBV4-2,TRBD2,CASRTSGGELFF,TGTGCCAGCAGGACTAGCGGCGGGGAGCTGTTTTTT
TRBJ1-4,.,TRBV5-8,.,CASSRTEGIGKLFF,TGTGCCAGCAGCCGCACTGAGGGTATCGGAAAACTGTTTTTT
TRBJ2-5,.,TRBV14,TRBD2,CASSPLGLAEETQYF,TGTGCCAGCAGCCCCCTGGGCCTAGCGGAAGAGACCCAGTACTTC
TRBJ2-1,.,TRBV18,TRBD2,CASSPLSPSGAAYNEQFF,TGTGCCAGCTCACCACTTTCCCCTAGCGGGGCCGCCTACAATGAGCAGTTCTTC
TRBJ1-3,.,TRBV18,.,CASSPTQGHSGNTIYF,TGTGCCAGCTCACCAACGCAGGGCCACTCTGGAAACACCATATATTTT
TRBJ2-1,.,TRBV11-3,TRBD1,CASSPQGATYNEQFF,TGTGCCAGCAGCCCTCAGGGGGCCACCTACAATGAGCAGTTCTTC